This T cell receptor beta chain is drawn from a study of blood T cell repertoires in COVID-19. Study at large: Donors in the United States, Italy and Spain gave samples during acute or convalescent COVID-19. PBMCs, B-cell-depleted T cells, or T cells were the source of the cDNA or gDNA that made up the material.

Seattle patients were enrolled during active infection and followed longitudinally. The CDR3 spans 13 residues. The germline V gene encodes CDR1 MNHEY and CDR2 SMNVEV (reference sequence). V shed 2 bases and J shed 8 bases, with 12 bases lying between them. Libraries were prepared by immunoSEQ multiplex PCR; TCRdb keeps only in-frame clonotypes and omits some of them. In the table there are hundreds of thousands of clones, roughly nine tenths of which are singletons. The TCR was taken from a woman aged 45-60 years with COVID-19, enrolled during active disease. The material sequenced was peripheral blood. V gene TRBV27 combines with J gene TRBJ1-2, with a tentative D call TRBD1 (6 bases). For the CDR3, the DNA is TGTGCCAGCAGTTTAGCAGGGGCGGTAGGCTACACCTTC. This translates into CASSLAGAVGYTF.